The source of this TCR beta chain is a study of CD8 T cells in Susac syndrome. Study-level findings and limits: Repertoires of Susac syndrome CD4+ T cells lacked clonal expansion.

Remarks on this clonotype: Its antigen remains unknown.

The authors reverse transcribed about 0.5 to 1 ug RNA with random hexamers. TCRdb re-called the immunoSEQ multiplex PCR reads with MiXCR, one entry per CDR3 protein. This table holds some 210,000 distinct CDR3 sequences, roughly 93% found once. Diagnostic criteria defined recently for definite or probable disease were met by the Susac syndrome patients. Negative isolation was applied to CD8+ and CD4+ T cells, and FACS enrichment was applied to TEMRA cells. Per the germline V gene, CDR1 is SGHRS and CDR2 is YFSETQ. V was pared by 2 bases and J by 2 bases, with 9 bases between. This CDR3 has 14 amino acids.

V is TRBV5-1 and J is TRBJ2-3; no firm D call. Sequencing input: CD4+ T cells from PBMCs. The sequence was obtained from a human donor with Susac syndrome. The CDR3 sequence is CASSFTETTDTQYF. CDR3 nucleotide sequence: TGCGCCAGCAGCTTTACCGAGACCACAGATACGCAGTATTTT.